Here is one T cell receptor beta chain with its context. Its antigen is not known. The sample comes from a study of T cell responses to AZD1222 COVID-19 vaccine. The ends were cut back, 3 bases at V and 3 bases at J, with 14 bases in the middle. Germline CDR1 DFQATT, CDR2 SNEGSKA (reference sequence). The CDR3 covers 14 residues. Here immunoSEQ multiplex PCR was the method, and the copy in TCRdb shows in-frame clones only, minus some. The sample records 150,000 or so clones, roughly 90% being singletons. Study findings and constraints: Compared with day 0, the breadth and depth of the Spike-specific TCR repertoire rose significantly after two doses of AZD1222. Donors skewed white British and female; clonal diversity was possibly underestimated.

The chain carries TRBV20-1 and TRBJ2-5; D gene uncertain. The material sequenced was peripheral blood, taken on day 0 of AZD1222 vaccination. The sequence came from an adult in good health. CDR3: CSASLSDGEETQYF. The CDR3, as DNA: TGCAGTGCTAGTTTATCGGACGGTGAAGAGACCCAGTACTTC.